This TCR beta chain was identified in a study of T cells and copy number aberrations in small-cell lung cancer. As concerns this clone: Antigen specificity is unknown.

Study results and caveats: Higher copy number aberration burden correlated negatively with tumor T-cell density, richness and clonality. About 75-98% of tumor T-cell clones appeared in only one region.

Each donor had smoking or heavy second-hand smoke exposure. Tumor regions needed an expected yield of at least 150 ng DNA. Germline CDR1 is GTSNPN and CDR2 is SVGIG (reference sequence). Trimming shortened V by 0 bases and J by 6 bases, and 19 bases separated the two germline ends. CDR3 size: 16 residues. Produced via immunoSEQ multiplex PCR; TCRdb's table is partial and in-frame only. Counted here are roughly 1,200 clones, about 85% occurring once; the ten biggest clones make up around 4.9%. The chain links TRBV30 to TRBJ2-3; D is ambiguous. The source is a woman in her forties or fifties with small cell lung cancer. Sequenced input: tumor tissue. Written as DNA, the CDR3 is TGTGCCTGGAGTGTCGGGCCGTCGGATCTTATGGATACGCAGTATTTT. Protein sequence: CAWSVGPSDLMDTQYF.